This TCR beta chain comes out of a study of blood T cell repertoires in COVID-19. For the study at large: Sites across the United States, Italy and Spain contributed samples from acute and convalescent COVID-19. In each case, the material was cDNA or gDNA derived from T cells, B-cell-depleted T cells, or PBMCs.

Some clones are missing from TCRdb's copy, which holds only in-frame ones; the method was immunoSEQ multiplex PCR. The data show about 16,000 clones, with over 75% seen just once and roughly a sixth held by the top ten. Germline V gives CDR1 SEHNR, CDR2 FQNEAQ (reference sequence). The CDR3 is made up of 13 amino acids. The trim removed 5 bases at V and 8 bases at J, leaving 8 bases unmatched. This chain connects TRBV7-9 to TRBJ1-2; 7 bases are shared with TRBD1. Sequenced sample: peripheral blood. This TCR derives from a human donor with active COVID-19. The donor label of this sample is uncertain. CDR3 DNA sequence: TGTGCCAGCAGCGCCCCCCGACAGGGCGGCTACACCTTC. Translated, it gives CASSAPRQGGYTF.